One TCR beta chain is described in this entry. What it binds is not known. This entry comes from a study of shared clonotypes between healthy human individuals. Study observations and caveats: Shared clonotypes: approximately 4.5% naive CD4, 3% to 3.5% naive CD8, around 2.4% memory CD4, around 0.4% memory CD8.

The ends were cut back, 4 bases at V and 8 bases at J, with 23 bases in the middle. Per the germline V gene, CDR1 is MGHDK and CDR2 is SYGVNS. The CDR3 consists of 16 residues. The naive CD8 subset, CD45RO-negative cells positively selected for CCR7, excluded terminally differentiated effector memory CD45RA+ cells. None of the donors, who were healthy HIV-negative adults, had recently had acute infections or vaccinations. The data were produced by immunoSEQ multiplex PCR, yet TCRdb's version contains in-frame clones alone and is incomplete. The data contain about 2.1 million clones, about 92% of them singletons.

The sequenced sample consisted of naive CD8+ T cells from PBMCs. The V call is TRBV25-1, the J call TRBJ1-2, with D unresolved. The origin of this receptor is a man between 18 and 35 years old in good health. Some clones in this sample may be carry-over from other donors' samples. The CDR3 reads CASSGYPADSSGGYTF. The CDR3 region has the DNA TGTGCCAGCAGTGGCTACCCCGCGGACTCTAGCGGAGGCTACACCTTC.